This T cell receptor (beta chain) was found in a study of human T cells and chemical hapten exposure. Study-level background: DPC at 2% was the sensitizing agent, placed on about 2 cm by about 2 cm of upper inner arm skin. Upper back patch tests used 0.01% DPC, scored after 6 days.

The CDR3 length is 16 residues. Trimming at V came to 0 bases and at J to 0 bases, leaving 4 bases not matched to a gene. Germline CDR1 reads MNHEY; CDR2 reads SVGAGI. Worth noting for this clonotype: Its antigen is not known.

Within the library, unique molecular identifiers were attached to each individual cDNA molecule. TCRdb re-called the RACE reads through MiXCR, storing one row per CDR3 protein. The sample has more than 250,000 distinct CDR3 sequences, approximately 8.6% seen once. The study's findings and limits: Versus controls, significantly more large CDR3 similarity clusters arose from expanded TCRs.

This sample's time point: pre-sensitization, week 0. Documented treatment: therapeutic diphenylcyclopropenone sensitization with weekly scalp DPC. V and J are TRBV6-5 and TRBJ1-1; 7 nucleotides agree with TRBD1. The source material was whole blood, sampled in connection with sensitization to the hapten diphenylcyclopropenone (DPC). The source of this sequence is a woman in her forties with alopecia areata. Some clones in this sample may be carry-over from other donors' samples. The CDR3 coding sequence is TGTGCCAGCAGTTACTCTAGGGGACAGTTGAACACTGAAGCTTTCTTT. This encodes CASSYSRGQLNTEAFF.